The rows below give T cell receptor beta chains drawn from one sample of a study of cytomegalovirus exposure and HLA in healthy donors. Assay: immunoSEQ multiplex PCR; the TCRdb copy retains only in-frame clones and omits some. This table holds more than 40,000 clones. Sequencing input: PBMCs. Receptors originate from a middle-aged man in good health and CMV-seropositive. CDR3s include the opening cysteine and the closing phenylalanine or tryptophan. Each record gives: J gene, V gene, D gene, CDR3 DNA, CDR3 protein. D genes are given only for firm matches.

TRBJ2-7	TRBV6-5	TRBD1	TGTGCCAGCAGTGTCGACAGGGGAAACTACGAGCAGTACTTC	CASSVDRGNYEQYF
TRBJ1-5	TRBV19	-	TGTGCCAGTAATCAAAGGGGTAATCAGCCCCAGCATTTT	CASNQRGNQPQHF
TRBJ1-2	TRBV19	TRBD1	TGTGCCAGTAGTATTTCGGGACAGGGTCTCTCTGGCTACACCTTC	CASSISGQGLSGYTF
TRBJ2-4	TRBV27	-	TGTGCCAGCAGTTTTGCCGGAGCCAAAAACATTCAGTACTTC	CASSFAGAKNIQYF
TRBJ1-2	TRBV4-2	TRBD1	TGTGCCAGCAGCCAAAAAGGGGGCGCCTCGAATGGCTACACCTTC	CASSQKGGASNGYTF
TRBJ1-1	TRBV9	-	TGTGCCAGCAGCGACCTCAGGGCTGAAGCTTTCTTT	CASSDLRAEAFF
TRBJ2-3	TRBV18	TRBD2	TGTGCCAGCTCACCACAGCGGGAACGGGGGGTCACAGATACGCAGTATTTT	CASSPQRERGVTDTQYF
TRBJ2-6	TRBV7-3	-	TGTGCCAGCAGCTCCCCCTCCCGGGCCAACGTCCTGACTTTC	CASSSPSRANVLTF
TRBJ1-4	TRBV15	TRBD1	TGTGCCACCAGCAGAGCGGGCGGCAGGGGGATCATCGGTCGTGAAAAACTGTTTTTT	CATSRAGGRGIIGREKLFF
TRBJ2-2	TRBV10-3	TRBD2	TGTGCCATCAGTGAGGGGAGGGGCCTAGCGAACACCGGGGAGCTGTTTTTT	CAISEGRGLANTGELFF
TRBJ2-7	TRBV6-6	-	TGTGCCAGCAGTTACTCTAGACACCGCTACGAGCAGTACTTC	CASSYSRHRYEQYF
TRBJ2-7	TRBV10-3	TRBD1	TGTGCCATCAGTGAAGGACAGGATCTCTACGAGCAGTACTTC	CAISEGQDLYEQYF
TRBJ2-5	TRBV7-2	-	TGTGCCAGCAGCTTTTGGCAGGGGACCCAGTACTTC	CASSFWQGTQYF